The present T cell receptor beta chain was sequenced within a study of cytomegalovirus exposure and HLA in healthy donors. Per germline, CDR1 SGHRS and CDR2 YFSETQ. Trimming removed 0 bases from V and 6 bases from J, with 9 bases in between. CDR3 size: 14 residues. The study ran its PCR with 60 Vbeta and 13 Jbeta primers. The data were produced by immunoSEQ multiplex PCR, yet TCRdb's version contains in-frame clones alone and is incomplete. Here the sample spans 140,000 or so clones, 70% to 85% being singletons. The receptor's source is a male donor in good health and CMV-seronegative. Sample: PBMCs. This chain connects TRBV5-1 to TRBJ2-2, with D maybe TRBD1 (5 bases). The CDR3 protein is CASSLVQGAGELFF. In nucleotides, the CDR3 is TGCGCCAGCAGCTTGGTCCAGGGCGCCGGGGAGCTGTTTTTT.